The clone carrying this T cell receptor beta chain was seen more than once but under ten times. This study enrolled people aged about 18 to 95 from roughly 24 US geographic areas. Participants' reported clinical history set cohort assignment. The source of the sample is a study of blood T cell repertoires in COVID-19. The CDR3 extends over 15 amino acids. In germline, CDR1 is MDHEN, CDR2 SYDVKM. The ends lost 6 bases at V and 5 bases at J; junction bases unmatched: 9. Under the authors' procedure: Amplification of reference gene primers was used by the study to estimate nucleated cell counts. Libraries were prepared by immunoSEQ multiplex PCR; TCRdb keeps only in-frame clonotypes and omits some of them. That table furnishes V, J and clone size, whereas the DNA furnished D and trimming. The table has about 260,000 clones, more than 70% seen once.

V usage is TRBV28 and J usage is TRBJ2-2, with 7 bases lining up with TRBD1. The sequence was collected from a woman in her thirties or forties with acute COVID-19. Material: PBMCs or T cells enriched from blood (not recorded which). CDR3 DNA sequence: TGTGCCAGCAGCACCACAGGGGAGCGGACCGGGGAGCTGTTTTTT. It codes for CASSTTGERTGELFF.